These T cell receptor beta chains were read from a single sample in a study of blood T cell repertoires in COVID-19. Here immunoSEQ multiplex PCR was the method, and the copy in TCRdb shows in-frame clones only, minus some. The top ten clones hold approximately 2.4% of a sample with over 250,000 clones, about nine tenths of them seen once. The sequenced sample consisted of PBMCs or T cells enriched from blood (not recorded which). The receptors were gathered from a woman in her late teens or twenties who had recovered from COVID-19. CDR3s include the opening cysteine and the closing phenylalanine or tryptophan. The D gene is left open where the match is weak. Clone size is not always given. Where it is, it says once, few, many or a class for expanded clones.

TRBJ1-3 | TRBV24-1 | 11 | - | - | CATILGDTIYF | TGTGCCACCATCCTCGGGGACACCATATATTTT
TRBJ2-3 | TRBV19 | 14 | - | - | CASSTGSRTDTQYF | TGTGCCAGTAGTACCGGGTCCCGCACAGATACGCAGTATTTT
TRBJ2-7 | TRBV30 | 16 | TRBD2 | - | CAWSGTSGTIYYEQYF | TGTGCCTGGAGTGGAACTAGCGGGACTATTTACTACGAGCAGTACTTC
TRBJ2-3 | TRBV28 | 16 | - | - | CAGPIGRTSEGDTQYF | TGTGCCGGACCGATTGGGAGGACTTCAGAGGGGGATACGCAGTATTTT
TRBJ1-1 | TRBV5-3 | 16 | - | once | CARSLASSGATTEAFF | TGTGCCAGAAGCTTGGCCTCCTCAGGGGCGACCACTGAAGCTTTCTTT
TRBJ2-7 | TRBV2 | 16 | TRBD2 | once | CASFRGGSGAPYEQYF | TGTGCCAGCTTCCGCGGGGGGTCGGGGGCTCCCTACGAGCAGTACTTC
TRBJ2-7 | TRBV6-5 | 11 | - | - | CASAGPYEQYF | TGTGCCAGTGCAGGGCCTTATGAGCAGTACTTC
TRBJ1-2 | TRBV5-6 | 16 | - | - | CASSLGVPRDYYGYTF | TGTGCCAGCAGCTTGGGCGTTCCCAGGGACTACTATGGCTACACCTTC
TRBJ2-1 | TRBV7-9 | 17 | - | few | CASSLVVQGLSYNEQFF | TGTGCCAGCAGCTTAGTGGTGCAGGGCCTTTCCTACAATGAGCAGTTCTTC
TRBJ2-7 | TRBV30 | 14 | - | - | CAWSVGQGTYEQYF | TGTGCCTGGAGTGTAGGTCAGGGGACCTACGAGCAGTACTTC
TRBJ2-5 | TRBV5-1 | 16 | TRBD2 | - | CASSSIFGEGRETQYF | TGCGCCAGCAGCTCTATTTTCGGGGAGGGTCGGGAGACCCAGTACTTC
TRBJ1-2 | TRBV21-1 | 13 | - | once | CASSRVTGGGYTF | TGTGCCAGCAGCAGGGTTACAGGGGGTGGCTACACCTTC
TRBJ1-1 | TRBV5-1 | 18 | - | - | CASSLEGRGRVRNTEAFF | TGCGCCAGCAGCTTGGAAGGCAGGGGTCGGGTAAGGAACACTGAAGCTTTCTTT
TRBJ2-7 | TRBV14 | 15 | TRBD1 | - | CASSQGAGTDYEQYF | TGTGCCAGCAGCCAAGGGGCCGGGACAGACTACGAGCAGTACTTC
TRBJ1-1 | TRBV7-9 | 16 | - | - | CASSPQLGEGNAEAFF | TGTGCCAGCAGCCCACAATTAGGGGAGGGGAACGCTGAAGCTTTCTTT
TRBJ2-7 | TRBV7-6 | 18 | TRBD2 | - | CASSLGGLAGGRNYEQYF | TGTGCCAGCAGCTTAGGGGGACTAGCGGGAGGGCGTAACTACGAGCAGTACTTC
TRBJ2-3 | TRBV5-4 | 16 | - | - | CASSEEVATSTDTQYF | TGTGCCAGCAGCGAAGAGGTAGCAACTAGCACAGATACGCAGTATTTT
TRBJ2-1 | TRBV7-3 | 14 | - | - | CASSSSPSSSEQFF | TGTGCCAGCAGCTCCTCTCCTTCTAGCAGTGAGCAGTTCTTC
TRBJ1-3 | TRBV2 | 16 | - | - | CASNFDGKSSGNTIYF | TGTGCCAGCAATTTTGACGGGAAGAGCTCTGGAAACACCATATATTTT
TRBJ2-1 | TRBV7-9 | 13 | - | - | CASSVTTDNEQFF | TGTGCCAGCAGCGTAACGACAGACAATGAGCAGTTCTTC
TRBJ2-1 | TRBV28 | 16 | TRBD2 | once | CASSRPGLAAYNEQFF | TGTGCCAGCAGTCGGCCGGGACTAGCGGCCTACAATGAGCAGTTCTTC
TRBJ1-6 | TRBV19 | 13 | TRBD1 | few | CATNQGAGSPLHF | TGTGCCACAAATCAGGGGGCCGGATCACCCCTCCACTTT
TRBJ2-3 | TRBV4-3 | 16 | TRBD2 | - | CASSLAAGGDTDTQYF | TGCGCCAGCAGCCTAGCCGCCGGGGGGGACACAGATACGCAGTATTTT
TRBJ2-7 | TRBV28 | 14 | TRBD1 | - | CASSYGTGLYEQYF | TGTGCCAGCAGTTACGGGACAGGGCTCTACGAGCAGTACTTC
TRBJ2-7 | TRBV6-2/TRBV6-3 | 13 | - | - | CAGSQPQVHEQYF | TGTGCCGGCAGCCAACCCCAGGTACACGAGCAGTACTTC
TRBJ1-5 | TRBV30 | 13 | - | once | CAWSLADNQPQHF | TGTGCCTGGAGTTTAGCGGACAATCAGCCCCAGCATTTT
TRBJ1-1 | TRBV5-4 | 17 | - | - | CASSLRGGGRMNTEAFF | TGTGCCAGCAGCTTGCGGGGGGGTGGGCGGATGAACACTGAAGCTTTCTTT
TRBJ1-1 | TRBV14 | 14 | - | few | CASSSQALFHEAFF | TGTGCCAGCAGCTCGCAGGCTCTCTTCCATGAAGCTTTCTTT
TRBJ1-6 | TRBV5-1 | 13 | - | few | CASSLGGSSPLHF | TGCGCCAGCAGCTTGGGCGGGAGTTCACCCCTCCACTTT
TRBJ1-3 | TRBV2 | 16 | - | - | CASSEETDRVLDTIYF | TGTGCCAGCAGTGAAGAGACAGATCGGGTCTTGGACACCATATATTTT
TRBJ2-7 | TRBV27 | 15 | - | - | CASSLVLGRGDEQYF | TGTGCCAGCAGTTTAGTTCTGGGCAGGGGGGACGAGCAGTACTTC
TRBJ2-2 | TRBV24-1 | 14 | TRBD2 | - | CATSSSGTTGELFF | TGTGCCACCAGTTCTAGCGGGACTACCGGGGAGCTGTTTTTT
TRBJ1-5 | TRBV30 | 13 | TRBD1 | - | CAWSLDRAGPQHF | TGTGCCTGGAGTCTGGACAGGGCAGGGCCCCAGCATTTT
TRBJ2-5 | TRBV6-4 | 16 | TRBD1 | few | CASRGAGTGGQETQYF | TGTGCCAGCAGGGGGGCCGGGACAGGGGGCCAAGAGACCCAGTACTTC
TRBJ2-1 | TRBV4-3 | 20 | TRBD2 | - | CASSQVAGWLAGGLGNEQFF | TGCGCCAGCAGCCAAGTCGCTGGGTGGCTAGCGGGGGGGCTGGGCAATGAGCAGTTCTTC
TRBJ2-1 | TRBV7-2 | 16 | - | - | CASKSVKGRVYNEQFF | TGTGCCAGCAAGTCTGTTAAGGGGCGAGTATACAATGAGCAGTTCTTC
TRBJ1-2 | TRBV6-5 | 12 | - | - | CASTQLTNGYTF | TGTGCCAGCACTCAGCTAACTAATGGCTACACCTTC
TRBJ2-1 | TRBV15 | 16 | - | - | CATSRENRVLRLQQFF | TGTGCCACCAGCAGAGAGAACAGGGTATTACGGTTACAGCAGTTCTTC
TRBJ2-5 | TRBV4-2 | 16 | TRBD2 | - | CASSQEERAGVETQYF | TGTGCCAGCAGCCAAGAGGAGAGAGCGGGGGTAGAGACCCAGTACTTC
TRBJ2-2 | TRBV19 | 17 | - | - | CASSMFGSSWNTGELFF | TGTGCCAGTAGTATGTTTGGGTCTAGCTGGAACACCGGGGAGCTGTTTTTT
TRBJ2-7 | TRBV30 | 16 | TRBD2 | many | CAWSLRGLAGRNEQYF | TGTGCCTGGAGTCTCCGGGGACTAGCGGGACGTAACGAGCAGTACTTC
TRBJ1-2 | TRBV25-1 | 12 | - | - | CASRWAGDGYTF | TGTGCCAGCAGGTGGGCAGGGGATGGCTACACCTTC
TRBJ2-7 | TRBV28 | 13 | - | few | CASSLDSNYEQYF | TGTGCCAGCAGTCTCGACTCAAACTACGAGCAGTACTTC
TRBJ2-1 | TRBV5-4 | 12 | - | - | CATHGTLNEQFF | TGTGCCACCCACGGGACTTTGAATGAGCAGTTCTTC
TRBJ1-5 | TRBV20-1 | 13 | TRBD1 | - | CSASLGGWEPQHF | TGCAGTGCTAGTTTAGGGGGCTGGGAGCCCCAGCATTTT
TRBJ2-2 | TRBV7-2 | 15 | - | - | CASSLVALAAGELFF | TGTGCCAGCAGCTTAGTTGCTCTAGCTGCCGGGGAGCTGTTTTTT
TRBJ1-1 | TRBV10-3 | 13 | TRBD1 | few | CAISVEGATEAFF | TGTGCCATCAGTGTGGAGGGGGCAACTGAAGCTTTCTTT
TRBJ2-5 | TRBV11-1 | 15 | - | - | CASSKAGMRQETQYF | TGTGCCAGCAGCAAGGCGGGAATGAGGCAAGAGACCCAGTACTTC
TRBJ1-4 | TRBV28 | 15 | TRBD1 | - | CASLKTGDPNEKLFF | TGTGCCAGCCTTAAAACAGGGGACCCCAATGAAAAACTGTTTTTT
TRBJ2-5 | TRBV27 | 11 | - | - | CASSSRETQYF | TGTGCCAGCAGTTCACGGGAGACCCAGTACTTC
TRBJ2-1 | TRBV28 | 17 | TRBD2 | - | CASSKTSGSFAYNEQFF | TGTGCCAGCAGTAAGACTAGCGGGAGTTTCGCCTACAATGAGCAGTTCTTC
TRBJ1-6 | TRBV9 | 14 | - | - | CASSPRGGGSPLHF | TGTGCCAGCAGCCCCCGGGGGGGTGGATCACCCCTCCACTTT
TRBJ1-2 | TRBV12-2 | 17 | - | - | CASRLVEVGKGAKGYTF | -
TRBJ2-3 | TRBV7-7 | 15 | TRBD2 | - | CASSQAGYDTDTQYF | TGTGCCAGCAGCCAAGCGGGGTATGACACAGATACGCAGTATTTT
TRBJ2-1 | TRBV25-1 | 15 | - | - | CASSGLGTRYNEQFF | TGTGCCAGCAGTGGACTAGGTACACGCTACAATGAGCAGTTCTTC
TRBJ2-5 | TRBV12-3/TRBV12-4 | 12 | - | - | CASSLQGRTQYF | TGTGCCAGCAGCCTACAGGGACGGACCCAGTACTTC
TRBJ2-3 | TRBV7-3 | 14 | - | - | CASSPTRGTDTQYF | TGTGCCAGCAGCCCTACTAGAGGAACAGATACGCAGTATTTT
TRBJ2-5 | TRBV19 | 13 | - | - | CASAASDLVTQYF | TGTGCCAGTGCGGCTTCCGACTTGGTGACCCAGTACTTC
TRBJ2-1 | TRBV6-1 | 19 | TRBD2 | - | CASSEYLSSGGGPYNEQFF | TGTGCCAGCAGTGAATATTTGTCGTCGGGGGGAGGACCCTACAATGAGCAGTTCTTC
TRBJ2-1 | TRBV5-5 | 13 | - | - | CASSSTTQTEEFF | TGTGCCAGCAGCTCAACCACCCAAACCGAGGAGTTCTTC